The 19 T cell receptor beta chains given below trace back to one sample, sequenced in a study of blood T cell repertoires in COVID-19 (dated by TCRdb to about 2020). The method behind the library was the immunoSEQ multiplex PCR assay. The table comes from immuneACCESS by way of TCRdb, which keeps in-frame sequences with V and J called. Part of the clones is missing from these tables; in studies checked, under half for an unresolved V gene and the rest for unknown reasons. The sample table shows 180,000 or so clones, and approximately 82% are seen once. The top ten hold approximately 14% of the sample. Input material: PBMCs or T cells enriched from blood (not recorded which). These TCRs come from a man aged 45-65 years who had recovered from COVID-19.

This chain uses TRBV6-5 with TRBJ2-7, with TRBD1 matching over 10 bases. V lost 4 bases, J lost 0 bases, and 3 bases stayed unmatched. This CDR3 is built from 15 residues. Per the germline V gene, CDR1 is MNHEY and CDR2 is SVGAGI. The CDR3 DNA follows: TGTGCCAGCAGTTTCGGACAGGGGGACTCCTACGAGCAGTACTTC. Encoded protein: CASSFGQGDSYEQYF.

The chain uses TRBV27 and TRBJ2-5; 7 bases map to TRBD1. There are 15 residues in the CDR3. Germline V gives CDR1 MNHEY, CDR2 SMNVEV (reference sequence). The J segment lost 2 bases and the V segment lost 4 bases, leaving 7 bases of the junction unmatched. CDR3 amino acids: CASSYKQGWQETQYF. CDR3 coding DNA: TGTGCCAGCAGTTACAAACAGGGGTGGCAAGAGACCCAGTACTTC.

V is TRBV28 and J is TRBJ2-4; 9 bases align to TRBD1. Unmatched junction bases numbered 7, after V lost 5 bases and J lost 8 bases. This CDR3 contains 14 residues. Germline V gene sequence: CDR1 MDHEN, CDR2 SYDVKM. CDR3 sequence (DNA): TGTGCCAGCAGTCCTAGGACAGGGGCGGACATTCAGTACTTC. As protein: CASSPRTGADIQYF.

This clone turned up a few times. This chain connects TRBV2 to TRBJ2-7, with 11 nucleotides matching TRBD1. CDR1 is SNHLY and CDR2 is FYNNEI in the germline V gene. Trimming cost V 7 bases and J 2 bases; bases outside gene matches: 13. The CDR3 sequence is 17 residues long. CDR3 region: CASKYAPGQGATYEQYF. CDR3 coding DNA: TGTGCCAGCAAGTACGCACCTGGACAGGGGGCAACCTACGAGCAGTACTTC.

In its sample, this clone was seen once. This chain joins TRBV29-1 and TRBJ1-2; D gene ambiguous. V was cut by 0 bases and J by 8 bases, with 13 bases left in between. The CDR3 extends over 13 amino acids. Germline CDR1 is SQVTM and CDR2 is ANQGSEA. CDR3 DNA sequence: TGCAGCGTTGAAGATCTAGGCGGGCACGGCTACACCTTC. Its translation is CSVEDLGGHGYTF.

The rearrangement links TRBV4-2 to TRBJ2-2; D remains unclear. The V gene lost 0 bases and the J gene lost 6 bases, with 11 bases spanning the gap. The CDR3 consists of 15 residues. CDR1 is LGHNA, CDR2 YNFKEQ, per germline. The CDR3 DNA reads as TGTGCCAGCAGCCAAGATATTGGTTGGCCCGGGGAGCTGTTTTTT. Translating gives CASSQDIGWPGELFF.

The J gene is TRBJ2-7, the V gene TRBV21-1; TRBD1 is the table's D call, not checked against the DNA. TRBV21-1 constitutes a pseudogene. The CDR3 covers 15 residues. The CDR3 spells CASTVWTGTVDEQYF. The CDR3 coding sequence is TGTGCCAGCACGGTTTGGACAGGGACGGTGGACGAGCAGTACTTC.

The rearrangement uses TRBV28 and TRBJ1-2; 7 bases are a match to TRBD1. This CDR3 has 13 residues. Germline lookup yields CDR1 MDHEN and CDR2 SYDVKM. The trim removed 5 bases at V and 5 bases at J, leaving 5 bases unmatched. For the CDR3, the DNA is TGTGCCAGCAGTATCGGGACAGCGTATGGCTACACCTTC. Its protein product is CASSIGTAYGYTF.

The chain carries TRBV28 and TRBJ1-5; TRBD1 matches 7 bases. Per germline, CDR1 MDHEN and CDR2 SYDVKM. The CDR3 extends over 14 amino acids. Trimming at V came to 5 bases and at J to 3 bases, leaving 4 bases not matched to a gene. In DNA, the CDR3 is TGTGCCAGCAGTCTACAGGGGCCCAATCAGCCCCAGCATTTT. The encoded protein is CASSLQGPNQPQHF.

This clone has only one observation. This chain connects TRBV6-5 to TRBJ2-2, with D possibly matching TRBD2 (5 bases). Germline values: CDR1 MNHEY, CDR2 SVGAGI. CDR3 length equals 13 residues. Between the trimmed V and J ends, which lost 2 bases and 7 bases, there was a span of 8 bases. Here the CDR3 DNA reads TGTGCCAGCAGTTACGAGGGAATCGGGGAGCTGTTTTTT. Translating gives CASSYEGIGELFF.

The chain combines TRBV10-3 with TRBJ1-4; possibly TRBD1 for D (5 bases). The CDR3 runs to 15 residues. CDR1 is ENHRY and CDR2 is SYGVKD in the germline V gene. V lost 3 bases and J lost 0, with 8 bases in between. DNA of the CDR3: TGTGCCATCAGTGACAAGGGGACAACTAATGAAAAACTGTTTTTT. Translating it yields CAISDKGTTNEKLFF.

This clone was found a few times. V is TRBV19 and J is TRBJ2-5, with 7 bases that match TRBD1. J gave up 5 bases and V 4 bases, and 10 bases lay outside the gene matches. Germline CDR1 and CDR2: LNHDA and SQIVND (reference sequence). CDR3 size: 15 residues. This CDR3 is CASSNRGQPWETQYF. Here the CDR3 DNA reads TGTGCCAGTAGTAATCGGGGACAGCCTTGGGAGACCCAGTACTTC.

The chain is built from TRBV30 and TRBJ1-5, with TRBD1 matching over 7 bases. The germline CDR1 and CDR2 sequences are GTSNPN and SVGIG (reference sequence). CDR3 length equals 15 residues. V lost 2 bases and J lost 4; bases outside the gene matches: 8. CDR3 coding DNA: TGTGCCTGGAGTACGGGCGGGACAGCTAATCAGCCCCAGCATTTT. Its translation is CAWSTGGTANQPQHF.

V is TRBV12-3 or TRBV12-4 and J is TRBJ1-1; D not resolved. This CDR3 region has 12 residues. Trimming stripped 5 bases from V and 9 bases from J, with 13 bases between. The DNA for the CDR3 is TGTGCCAGCAGTGCCGGGAGTAAAAAAGCTTTCTTT. Its translation: CASSAGSKKAFF.

The chain has TRBV20-1 and TRBJ1-6; no firm D call. Germline-derived CDR1 and CDR2 are DFQATT and SNEGSKA (reference sequence). This CDR3 has 15 residues. The germline V and J ends were trimmed by 3 bases and 0 bases, with 9 bases remaining between them. Here the CDR3 DNA reads TGCAGTGCTAGTCGGGGAAGCTCCTATAATTCACCCCTCCACTTT. It codes for CSASRGSSYNSPLHF.

This clone appeared once. The gene calls are TRBV25-1 and TRBJ1-1; D remains ambiguous. Trimming shortened V by 8 bases and J by 0 bases, and 16 bases separated the two germline ends. This CDR3 is built from 15 residues. Looked up from germline, CDR1 is MGHDK and CDR2 is SYGVNS. Written as DNA, the CDR3 is TGTGCCAGCTCCCCCGTTTTGGGCCTGAACACTGAAGCTTTCTTT. Translating it yields CASSPVLGLNTEAFF.

The chain joins TRBV30 to TRBJ1-3; D possibly corresponds to TRBD1 (6 bases). The ends were cut back, 7 bases at V and 0 bases at J, with 10 bases in the middle. This CDR3 has 13 residues. From germline, CDR1 is GTSNPN and CDR2 SVGIG (reference sequence). The CDR3 bases are TGTGCCTCGGACAGATTCTCTGGAAACACCATATATTTT. Its protein product is CASDRFSGNTIYF.

This rearrangement joins TRBV27 to TRBJ2-1; TRBD2 matches at 9 bases. V lost 5 bases, J lost 4 bases, and 6 bases stayed unmatched. CDR1 is MNHEY and CDR2 is SMNVEV in the germline V gene (reference sequence). The length of the CDR3 is 15 residues. The CDR3 DNA sequence: TGTGCCAGCAGTCCGGGGCTAGCGGGGTACAATGAGCAGTTCTTC. It codes for CASSPGLAGYNEQFF.

The chain uses TRBV5-4 and TRBJ2-2; 8 bases agree with TRBD1. The J segment lost 1 base and the V segment lost 4 bases, leaving 3 bases of the junction unmatched. CDR3 length: 15 residues. The V gene's germline CDR1 is SGHNT and CDR2 YYREEE (reference sequence). The CDR3 nucleotides are TGTGCCAGCAGCCAGACAGGGGAGAACACCGGGGAGCTGTTTTTT. Translating gives CASSQTGENTGELFF.